What follows describes a single TCR beta chain. Its antigen is not identified. The germline gene is not matched at one end of the junction; a read error may be the cause. This record comes from a study of tumor-infiltrating lymphocytes in primary liver carcinoma. The study's findings and limits: It was in tumors, not blood, that the top-250-clone fraction was significantly higher (p = 0.039). Less overlap was seen in tumor-adjacent and tumor-blood pairs than in tumor region pairs.

The investigators made TCR beta cDNA from about 500 ng total RNA, using a constant-region primer. Construction of TCR beta libraries relied on three successive nested multiplex PCR rounds employing slightly modified ARM-PCR. Rounds one and two of PCR, each of 10 cycles, were primed with TRBV1-TRBV30 forward primers and a C-beta reverse primer. Each CDR3 protein gets one entry after TCRdb re-called the multiplex PCR reads with MiXCR. The sample holds approximately 100,000 distinct CDR3 sequences, around 71% seen once. CDR3 length: 16 amino acids. From about 19-30 mg of unsorted bulk tissue, DNA and RNA were co-extracted together.

The TCR was taken from a woman in her fifties or sixties with primary liver carcinoma and hepatitis B virus infection. The specimen was liver tumor tissue from sampling region 2. Subset indicated: tumor region T2, inferior pole. The chain employs TRBV12-3 or TRBV12-4 and TRBJ2-2; tentative D call: TRBD2 (6 bases). The CDR3 DNA sequence: TGTGCCAGCAGTCGACGGACCCTAGCGAACACCGGGGAACTGTTTTTT. It codes for CASSRRTLANTGELFF.